Sequencing of this T cell receptor (beta chain) was carried out in a study of T cells in Graves' hyperthyroidism and ophthalmopathy. The CDR3 contains 12 residues. CDR1 and CDR2 from the germline V gene are SEHNR and FQNEAQ (reference sequence). V lost 2 bases to trimming and J lost 7 bases, with 8 bases between them. Authors of the study amplified TCR beta CDR3 regions from RNA transcripts. The HTBI primer set served for first-round RT-PCR of the TCR CDR3. TCRdb processed the multiplex PCR reads anew with MiXCR; each CDR3 protein has one entry. The sample comprises roughly 350,000 distinct CDR3 sequences, approximately 15% of which are singletons, and 20% to 25% rests with the top ten.

Input material: blood. The J gene is TRBJ1-1, the V gene TRBV7-9; no definite D call. This sequence was found in a woman aged 25-40 years with Graves' hyperthyroidism. The CDR3 DNA reads TGTGCCAGCAGCTTATCCGGGATTGAAGCTTTCTTT. Its protein product is CASSLSGIEAFF.